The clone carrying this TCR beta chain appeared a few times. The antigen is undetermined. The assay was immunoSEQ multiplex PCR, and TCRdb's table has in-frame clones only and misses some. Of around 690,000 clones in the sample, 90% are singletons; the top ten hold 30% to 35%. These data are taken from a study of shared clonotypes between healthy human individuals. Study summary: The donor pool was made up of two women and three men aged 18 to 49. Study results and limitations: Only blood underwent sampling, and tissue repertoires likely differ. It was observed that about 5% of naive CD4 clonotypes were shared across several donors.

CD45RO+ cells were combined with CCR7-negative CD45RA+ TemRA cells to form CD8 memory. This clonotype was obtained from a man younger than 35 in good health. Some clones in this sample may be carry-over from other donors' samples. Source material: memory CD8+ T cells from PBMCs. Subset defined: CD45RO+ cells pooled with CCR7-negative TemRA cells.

The CDR3: CAWSVRGTEAFF. As DNA, the CDR3 is TGTGCCTGGAGTGTCCGCGGCACTGAAGCTTTCTTT. The chain employs TRBV30 and TRBJ1-1; no definite D call. With 0 bases removed from V and 4 bases from J, the gap between germline ends came to 6 bases. CDR1 is GTSNPN, CDR2 SVGIG, per germline (reference sequence). CDR3 length: 12 amino acids. Looking up the rest from reference TRBV30 and TRBJ1-1 gives the full variable domain: SQTIHQWPATLVQPVGSPLSLECTVEGTSNPNLYWYRQAAGRGLQLLFYSVGIGQISSEVPQNLSASRPQDRQFILSSKKLLLSDSGFYLCAWSVRGTEAFFGQGTRLTVV.